This T cell receptor (beta chain) was found in a study of CD8 T cells in ankylosing spondylitis. Study outcomes and limitations: Apparently characteristic of ankylosing spondylitis blood was a TCR beta motif (about 8 highly homologous variants). Reportedly, matched ankylosing spondylitis synovial fluid was significantly enriched for disease-linked clones.

About this clonotype: Its target is unknown.

For TCR beta, libraries came from quantitative 5'-RACE with molecular barcodes. One entry per CDR3 protein, called by TCRdb with MiXCR from the 5' RACE reads. The sample holds hundreds of thousands of distinct CDR3 sequences, more than 25% seen once. Germline loops: CDR1 MNHNS, CDR2 SASEGT. The CDR3 is 13 amino acids. V lost 7 bases, J lost 3 bases, and 10 bases lay in between. Sequenced: blood, either unsorted or a sorted T cell fraction (not recorded which). The chain recombines TRBV6-1 with TRBJ2-1, with D perhaps assigned TRBD1 or TRBD2 (5 bases each). This TCR came from a male donor with ankylosing spondylitis. The CDR3 here is CASTGTLYNEQFF. The DNA of the CDR3 is TGTGCCAGCACAGGGACCCTCTACAATGAGCAGTTCTTC.